This is a list of T cell receptor beta chains from one sample in a study of blood T cell repertoires in COVID-19. Generated by immunoSEQ multiplex PCR, the TCRdb table keeps only in-frame clones and is missing some. The repertoire has 110,000 to 150,000 clones, around three quarters of them found once; the top ten carry over 7%. Specimen: peripheral blood. Source of these receptors: a man aged 45 to 65 with active or convalescent COVID-19. Each CDR3 is given with its conserved first and last residue. The D gene is left open where the match is weak. Clone size is given for some rows only: seen once, a few or many times, or a class if the clone is expanded.

abundance: .
v_gene: TRBV28
j_gene: TRBJ2-3
d_gene: TRBD1
CDR3nt: TGTGCCAGCAGTCCACGGACAGGGAAGACGGGAGATACGCAGTATTTT
CDR3aa: CASSPRTGKTGDTQYF

abundance: .
v_gene: TRBV7-3
j_gene: TRBJ2-5
d_gene: .
CDR3nt: TGTGCCAGCAGCTTAACCGGCCGGAGGAACCAAGAGACCCAGTACTTC
CDR3aa: CASSLTGRRNQETQYF

abundance: .
v_gene: TRBV28
j_gene: TRBJ2-1
d_gene: .
CDR3nt: TGTGCCAGCAGAAAAGGGGCTAGTACCTACAATGAGCAGTTCTTC
CDR3aa: CASRKGASTYNEQFF

abundance: .
v_gene: TRBV6-5
j_gene: TRBJ2-1
d_gene: .
CDR3nt: TGTGCCAGCGGCAGCGGTTTTAGCTCCTACAATGAGCAGTTCTTC
CDR3aa: CASGSGFSSYNEQFF

abundance: .
v_gene: TRBV7-4
j_gene: TRBJ2-1
d_gene: .
CDR3nt: TGTGCCAGCAGCCGGGGAGAGGTCGTTTACAATGAGCAGTTCTTC
CDR3aa: CASSRGEVVYNEQFF

abundance: once
v_gene: TRBV3-1/TRBV3-2
j_gene: TRBJ1-1
d_gene: .
CDR3nt: TGTGCCAGCACCGAATCGACAGCGTGGACTGAAGCTTTCTTT
CDR3aa: CASTESTAWTEAFF

abundance: .
v_gene: TRBV11-2
j_gene: TRBJ1-2
d_gene: .
CDR3nt: TGTGCCAGCAGCCTACGGACAGCGATTAACTATGGCTACACCTTC
CDR3aa: CASSLRTAINYGYTF

abundance: .
v_gene: TRBV5-1
j_gene: TRBJ1-4
d_gene: .
CDR3nt: TGCGCCAGCAGCAGGCGGGGCTTCGTCGGGGACGAACTGTTTTTT
CDR3aa: CASSRRGFVGDELFF

abundance: few
v_gene: TRBV6-5
j_gene: TRBJ1-1
d_gene: .
CDR3nt: TGTGCCAGCGAGACAGGCTTAGGACGGACTGAAGCTTTCTTT
CDR3aa: CASETGLGRTEAFF

abundance: once
v_gene: TRBV11-2
j_gene: TRBJ1-1
d_gene: .
CDR3nt: TGTGCCAGCAGCCTAGTTGTCGGACTCACTGAAGCTTTCTTT
CDR3aa: CASSLVVGLTEAFF

abundance: .
v_gene: TRBV7-9
j_gene: TRBJ1-1
d_gene: .
CDR3nt: TGTGCCAGCAGCCGGGACACCGGGAACACTGAAGCTTTCTTT
CDR3aa: CASSRDTGNTEAFF